This TCR beta chain was identified in a study of identical twins (dated by TCRdb to 2016 to 2018). Background for the entire study: The study deep-sequenced TCR alpha and beta repertoires from monozygotic twins, unrelated adults of various ages and cord blood to test whether fetal clonotypes persist. To rule out contamination, the twin experiments were replicated at different times with different library preparation protocols. Results the study describes overall, beyond this receptor: Recombination models systematically underestimated out-of-frame TCR alpha sharing in monozygotic twins but agreed with sharing between unrelated individuals. Conclusions relied on cross-sectional statistical analysis, since the same donors could not be followed over many years. Zero-insertion analyses could be partly confounded by invariant T cells such as MAIT and iNKT, although diverse VJ usage argued against such confounding for most clonotypes. Out-of-frame TCR alpha sequences shared between twins showed an excess of low generation-probability sequences compared with coincidental sharing between unrelated individuals. In beta out-of-frame sequences, excess twin sharing was weaker, because having fewer shared sequences lowered the signal-to-noise ratio. Fewer insertions were carried by abundant cord blood beta clonotypes; a weaker similar trend was observed in young adult naive repertoires, while no such trend was observed in memory repertoires.

This clonotype was detected ten times or more. There is no known antigen for this receptor. No clone much larger than this one lies a single base away; base qualities are absent. The receptor library was made with 5' RACE. The data were produced on an Illumina HiSeq 2000. Template switching added a universal primer binding site, and the final cDNA carried a unique molecular identifier that allowed TCR cDNA molecules to be counted accurately. Specific primers in the conserved constant-segment region were used to synthesize first-strand cDNA for the TCR alpha and beta chains. To control for contamination, each cDNA library was double barcoded with a SMART-Mk sample barcode plus Illumina barcodes. Two successive PCR steps introduced TruSeq adapter sequences along with Illumina sample barcodes. TCR alpha and beta cDNA libraries were sequenced on the Illumina HiSeq platform with custom primers. The source study handled its data this way. MiGEC was used to process raw reads and extract unique molecular identifiers, and MiXCR was used to find CDR3 positions. For each individual, recombination models were inferred using an EM algorithm with the repgenHMM and IGoR tools. Shared clonotype analysis was performed with the tcR package in R, normalizing sharing by the product of cloneset sizes. To study raw recombination without the effects of thymic and clonal selection, out-of-frame nonproductive sequences were analyzed. TCRdb reran the public reads through fastp at Q25 and MiXCR, keeping productive beta chains. When rows share a CDR3 protein, they turn into one entry using the most common DNA and genes. V and J calls and clone size were set by TCRdb, not the authors. For this sample there are 250,000 or so distinct CDR3 sequences; about 8.9% appear just once. In total, the top ten clones hold 3% of the sample.

Every donor in the study was a healthy Caucasian. The twin cohort consisted of three pairs of female monozygotic twins, all aged roughly 18 to 30 years. Positive isolation kits from Invitrogen were used to isolate the CD4+ and CD8+ T cell populations. These data were also reused for a study on yellow fever vaccine responses in identical twins. Drawing on the second study: The authors reported that the T cell response to vaccination in identical twins appeared partly convergent and partly personalized. In identical twins, the study followed T cell clones that responded to the vaccine with precision.

The sequencing sample was made of CD8+ T cells sorted from blood. The clonotype was recovered from a woman aged 18-29 years in good health.

The nucleotide sequence is TGTGCCAGCAGCCCACTACCCAAGGGGACAGGGGGCGGAGATACGCAGTATTTT. This is translated as CASSPLPKGTGGGDTQYF. The chain was built from TRBV7-8 and TRBJ2-3; TRBD1 agrees with 12 junctional bases. The germline V gene encodes CDR1 SGHVS and CDR2 FQNEAQ. Germline trimming: 5 bases from V, 5 bases from J; junction bases outside gene matches: 14. Including cysteine and phenylalanine, the CDR3 has 18 amino acids. Only the CDR3 DNA is retained, 54 bases long and in frame from the first base. When the CDR3 is completed using the reference TRBV7-8 and TRBJ2-3 genes on either side, the full variable domain is GAGVSQSPRYKVAKRGQDVALRCDPISGHVSLFWYQQALGQGPEFLTYFQNEAQLDKSGLPSDRFFAERPEGSVSTLKIQRTQQEDSAVYLCASSPLPKGTGGGDTQYFGPGTRLTVL.